Listed here are 19 T cell receptor beta chains from one sample, sequenced in a study of blood T cells in healthy people across ages. For the second PCR, which ran for 7 to 11 cycles, a sample-barcoded 5' primer and a J-beta primer mix were used. TCRdb reanalysed the 5' RACE reads using MiXCR and keeps one entry per CDR3 protein. The sample contains approximately 1.5 million distinct CDR3 sequences, approximately 42% of which appear only once. The source material was blood. These receptors originate from a woman between 18 and 29 years old in good health.

The J gene is TRBJ1-2, the V gene TRBV29-1, with no clear D. The V and J ends lost 7 bases and 8 bases respectively, with 17 bases between them. CDR1 SQVTM and CDR2 ANQGSEA come from the germline V gene. The CDR3 sequence is 12 residues long. DNA for the CDR3: TGCAGCGCCGAGAGGACCGCCGGCGGCTACACCTTC. Translation: CSAERTAGGYTF. The complete variable domain, with remaining parts taken from reference TRBV29-1 and TRBJ1-2, reads SAVISQKPSRDICQRGTSLTIQCQVDSQVTMMFWYRQQPGQSLTLIATANQGSEATYESGFVIDKFPISRPNLTFSTLTVSNMSPEDSSIYLCSAERTAGGYTFGSGTRLTVV.

The chain couples TRBV15 to TRBJ2-7; TRBD1 matches 7 bases. From germline, CDR1 is LNHNV and CDR2 YYDKDF (reference sequence). V trimming: 3 bases; J trimming: 0 bases; junction bases outside the gene matches: 8. The CDR3 extends over 16 amino acids. The CDR3 bases are TGTGCCACCAGCAGTGAGAGACAGGGAATCTCCTACGAGCAGTACTTC. Translated, it gives CATSSERQGISYEQYF.

Ten or more counts support this clonotype. The V call is TRBV29-1, the J call TRBJ1-2; D possibly corresponds to TRBD1 (5 bases). Trimming removed 7 bases from V and 2 bases from J, with 11 bases in between. The CDR3 runs 12 residues. Germline lookup yields CDR1 SQVTM and CDR2 ANQGSEA. CDR3 DNA sequence: TGCAGCGGCGGGACGAACAACTATGGCTACACCTTC. This codes for CSGGTNNYGYTF.

This chain joins TRBV10-3 and TRBJ2-7; 8 bases are shared with TRBD1. V shed 2 bases, J shed 4 bases, and the junction held 7 bases outside the gene matches. The CDR3 length is 15 residues. Germline loops: CDR1 ENHRY, CDR2 SYGVKD. The CDR3 loop is CAISEATGVLYEQYF. The CDR3 coding sequence is TGTGCCATCAGTGAGGCGACAGGGGTATTGTACGAGCAGTACTTC.

V usage is TRBV6-6 and J usage is TRBJ2-3, with D maybe TRBD2 (7 bases). CDR3 size: 17 residues. With 7 bases removed from V and 3 bases from J, the gap between germline ends came to 23 bases. Germline V gives CDR1 MNHNY, CDR2 SVGAGI (reference sequence). The CDR3 region has the DNA TGTGCCAGCAATTTAATTCTCGGGGGGCGTTCAACAGATACGCAGTATTTT. This codes for CASNLILGGRSTDTQYF.

This chain connects TRBV24-1 to TRBJ2-4, with TRBD1 matching 12 bases. Judging by the DNA end, TRBJ2-7 fits better; the J call may be wrong. This CDR3 contains 16 residues. The germline gives CDR1 KGHDR, CDR2 SFDVKD. The CDR3 nucleotides read TGTGCCACCAGTGAGGGGACAGGGGGCGCGTTAAGCGAGCAGTACTTC. It yields the protein CATSEGTGGALSEQYF.

The sample holds one count of this clonotype. The V and J genes are TRBV4-1 and TRBJ2-4; the D is unclear. The V gene lost 0 bases and the J gene lost 3 bases, with 15 bases spanning the gap. The CDR3 sequence is 17 residues long. Germline V CDR1 and CDR2: MGHRA, YSYEKL. The CDR3 bases are TGCGCCAGCAGCCAAGAGGTAGCCTCTGTAGTCAAAAACATTCAGTACTTC. This sequence encodes CASSQEVASVVKNIQYF.

The table lists this clonotype with a few counts. V and J are TRBV7-8 and TRBJ1-5, with D maybe TRBD1 (6 bases). CDR3 length equals 14 residues. Between the trimmed V and J ends, which lost 7 bases and 3 bases, there was a span of 13 bases. The germline V gene encodes CDR1 SGHVS and CDR2 FQNEAQ. CDR3 sequence reads: CASTPGGLNQPQHF. The CDR3 DNA follows: TGTGCCAGCACACCGGGGGGCCTCAATCAGCCCCAGCATTTT.

The chain carries TRBV4-2 and TRBJ2-7; D may be TRBD1 (6 bases). The germline CDR1 and CDR2 sequences are LGHNA and YNFKEQ. This CDR3 is 14 amino acids long. Trimming pared 2 bases from V and 1 base from J, leaving 9 bases between. Here the CDR3 DNA reads TGTGCCAGCAGCCAAAACGGACAGTCCTACGAGCAGTACTTC. This translates into CASSQNGQSYEQYF.

This clonotype occurred a few times. The rearrangement uses TRBV28 and TRBJ2-7; TRBD2 aligns across 7 bases. Germline V CDR1 and CDR2: MDHEN, SYDVKM. This CDR3 has 14 residues. The V and J ends lost 2 bases and 1 base, in that order; junction bases with no gene match: 2. In nucleotides, the CDR3 is TGTGCCAGCAGTTTACAAGCGGGGTCCTACGAGCAGTACTTC. Protein product: CASSLQAGSYEQYF.

This clonotype was seen only a few times. This chain uses TRBV20-1 with TRBJ2-1; D is perhaps TRBD2 (6 bases). The better agreement between TRBJ2-7 and the DNA end casts doubt on the J call. Germline V gives CDR1 DFQATT, CDR2 SNEGSKA (reference sequence). The CDR3 has 15 residues. DNA for the CDR3: TGCAGTGCTACCGCCTTCGGGAGCTCCTACAATGAGCAGTACTTC. Translated: CSATAFGSSYNEQYF.

The V gene is TRBV7-2, the J gene TRBJ2-5, with 7 bases fitting TRBD1. Germline CDR1 SGHTA, CDR2 FQGNSA. This CDR3 is built from 16 residues. V lost 0 bases to trimming and J lost 11 bases; unmatched junction nucleotides: 15. CDR3 loop: CASSLATGSGSNEQYF. The CDR3 nucleotides read TGTGCCAGCAGCTTAGCGACAGGGTCGGGGAGCAATGAGCAGTACTTC.

This clonotype occurred a few times. CDR3: CASSRYRGQPQHF. The CDR3, as DNA: TGCGCCAGCAGCCGATACAGGGGCCAGCCCCAGCATTTT. The J gene is TRBJ1-5, the V gene TRBV4-1; TRBD1 aligns across 7 bases. CDR1 is MGHRA, CDR2 YSYEKL, per germline. V lost 4 bases, J lost 7 bases, and 4 bases stayed unmatched. This CDR3 is built from 13 residues.

This clonotype appeared a few times. The chain employs TRBV6-1 and TRBJ2-7; TRBD1 might be the D (6 bases). Germline V gene sequence: CDR1 MNHNS, CDR2 SASEGT. The CDR3 consists of 13 residues. V lost 6 bases to trimming and J lost 0 bases, with 9 bases between them. CDR3 amino acids: CASRGGRSYEQYF. The CDR3 DNA reads TGTGCCAGCAGAGGGGGTCGCTCCTACGAGCAGTACTTC.

In its sample, this clonotype was seen once. This chain links TRBV11-3 with TRBJ2-2; D uncertain. CDR1 SGHNT and CDR2 YENEEA come from the germline V gene. The CDR3 consists of 12 residues. V shed 2 bases and J shed 6 bases, with 4 bases lying between them. CDR3 region: CASSLLSGELFF. The CDR3 DNA reads TGTGCCAGCAGCTTATTATCCGGGGAGCTGTTTTTT.

This clonotype has only a few counts. This rearrangement joins TRBV7-2 to TRBJ2-7, with D perhaps TRBD2 (6 bases). CDR1 is SGHTA and CDR2 is FQGNSA in the germline V gene. The CDR3 contains 14 residues. The ends were cut back, 1 base at V and 5 bases at J, with 12 bases in the middle. Written as DNA, the CDR3 is TGTGCCAGCAGCTTAGTGCGGGATGGACACGAGCAGTACTTC. Its translation is CASSLVRDGHEQYF.

In its sample, this clonotype was seen a few times. This chain connects TRBV7-2 to TRBJ1-5; TRBD1 is a possible D gene (6 bases). CDR1 is SGHTA and CDR2 is FQGNSA in the germline V gene. This CDR3 is 14 amino acids long. Trimming stripped 4 bases from V and 2 bases from J, with 9 bases between. As DNA, the CDR3 is TGTGCCAGCAGCTACAGGGACGGCAATCAGCCCCAGCATTTT. Its protein product is CASSYRDGNQPQHF.

This clonotype showed up just a few times. This sequence joins TRBV27 and TRBJ2-1; TRBD2 might be the D (6 bases). In germline, CDR1 is MNHEY, CDR2 SMNVEV (reference sequence). The CDR3 totals 15 residues. Trimming took off 2 bases at V and 7 bases at J, with 15 bases between the two ends. DNA for the CDR3: TGTGCCAGCAGTTTAGTACCGACTAGACGGAATGAGCAGTTCTTC. It specifies CASSLVPTRRNEQFF.

A few counts support this clonotype. J is TRBJ2-5 and V is TRBV13; 7 positions match TRBD2. There are 14 residues in the CDR3. Germline V gene data show CDR1 as PRHDT and CDR2 as FYEKMQ (reference sequence). The V gene end was trimmed by 5 bases and the J gene end by 3 bases; junction bases not matched to a gene: 6. CDR3 in DNA: TGTGCCAGCAGCACGGGACTACCCAAAGAGACCCAGTACTTC. It translates to CASSTGLPKETQYF.